A single sample gave rise to the 10 T cell receptor beta chains below, sequenced in a study of blood T cell repertoires in COVID-19. Here immunoSEQ multiplex PCR was the method, and the copy in TCRdb shows in-frame clones only, minus some. The table lists 150,000 to 200,000 clones, 84% of them singletons, with roughly 20% in the top ten. The sequencing input was peripheral blood. The receptors were gathered from a woman over 75 with acute or convalescent COVID-19.

This clone appeared a few times. J is TRBJ1-2 and V is TRBV5-1; 7 bases map to TRBD1. The CDR3 runs to 15 residues. Germline CDR1 SGHRS, CDR2 YFSETQ. V was pared by 4 bases and J by 6 bases, with 12 bases of the junction left unmatched. The CDR3 bases are TGCGCCAGCAGCGGGAGCTGGGACAGCCTCCATGGCTACACCTTC. Amino acid sequence: CASSGSWDSLHGYTF.

This clone occurred a few times. This chain joins TRBV5-1 and TRBJ2-5; 7 bases line up with TRBD1. The ends lost 4 bases at V and 4 bases at J; junction bases unmatched: 10. This CDR3 spans 15 amino acids. The germline gives CDR1 SGHRS, CDR2 YFSETQ. The CDR3 loop is CASSTTGLGLETQYF. DNA for the CDR3: TGCGCCAGCAGCACGACAGGGCTAGGATTAGAGACCCAGTACTTC.

The chain uses TRBV6-6 and TRBJ2-2; 8 nucleotides match TRBD1. Germline assignment: CDR1 MNHNY and CDR2 SVGAGI (reference sequence). V shed 7 bases, J shed 6 bases, and the junction held 7 bases outside the gene matches. The CDR3 totals 14 residues. DNA for the CDR3: TGTGCCAGCAACCGACAGGGGAAAGCCGGGGAGCTGTTTTTT. This sequence encodes CASNRQGKAGELFF.

This clone was seen repeatedly, ten times or more. V and J are TRBV28 and TRBJ2-7, with D tentatively TRBD1 (6 bases). Trimming took 9 bases from V and 2 from J, leaving 17 bases between them. Germline CDR1 reads MDHEN; CDR2 reads SYDVKM. CDR3 length equals 14 residues. CDR3 loop: CASAWWGRAYEQYF. The CDR3 DNA sequence: TGTGCCAGTGCTTGGTGGGGGCGAGCCTACGAGCAGTACTTC.

V is TRBV24-1 and J is TRBJ2-1, with 10 positions matching TRBD2. Losses at the gene ends were 10 bases for V and 5 bases for J; bases not matched to a gene: 4. From germline, CDR1 is KGHDR and CDR2 SFDVKD. This CDR3 contains 13 residues. CDR3 DNA sequence: TGTGCCACTGCAAGCGGGAGGGACAATGAGCAGTTCTTC. This sequence encodes CATASGRDNEQFF.

The CDR3, as DNA: TGTGCCAGTAGTCCTAAACGCCCGGGGACTAGCGCCCGTAATGAGCAGTTCTTC. This translates into CASSPKRPGTSARNEQFF. This chain links TRBV19 with TRBJ2-1; TRBD2 aligns across 10 bases. The ends lost 5 bases at V and 7 bases at J; junction bases unmatched: 17. The germline V gene encodes CDR1 LNHDA and CDR2 SQIVND (reference sequence). The CDR3 sequence is 18 residues long. The whole variable domain, remainder taken from reference TRBV19 and TRBJ2-1, is DGGITQSPKYLFRKEGQNVTLSCEQNLNHDAMYWYRQDPGQGLRLIYYSQIVNDFQKGDIAEGYSVSREKKESFPLTVTSAQKNPTAFYLCASSPKRPGTSARNEQFFGPGTRLTVL.

The V gene is TRBV28, the J gene TRBJ2-3, with D possibly TRBD2 on 6 matching bases. Per germline, CDR1 MDHEN and CDR2 SYDVKM. V was clipped by 6 bases and J by 6 bases, with 22 bases between them. The CDR3 consists of 16 residues. The CDR3 DNA follows: TGTGCCAGCAGGTCAAGGCTAGCGAGGCTTAGGGATACGCAGTATTTT. Translated: CASRSRLARLRDTQYF.

This clone was counted only a few times. This chain joins TRBV28 and TRBJ1-6; no reliable D call. CDR1 is MDHEN and CDR2 is SYDVKM in the germline V gene. V lost 4 bases and J 14 bases, leaving 18 bases between the germline ends. This CDR3 region has 14 residues. In DNA form, the CDR3 reads TGTGCCAGCAGTTCCCACTCCGTTGTCGGGGCCCTCCACTTT. Amino acids: CASSSHSVVGALHF. The full variable domain, in which reference TRBV28 and TRBJ1-6 provide the parts outside the CDR3, is DVKVTQSSRYLVKRTGEKVFLECVQDMDHENMFWYRQDPGLGLRLIYFSYDVKMKEKGDIPEGYSVSREKKERFSLILESASTNQTSMYLCASSSHSVVGALHFGNGTRLTVT.

The CDR3 nucleotides read TGTGCCAGCAGCTTTTACTCTAGCGGGAGGGCCGATGAGCAGTTCTTC. Residues: CASSFYSSGRADEQFF. J is TRBJ2-1 and V is TRBV5-8; 12 bases line up with TRBD2. V was clipped by 2 bases and J by 8 bases; unmatched bases: 8. The CDR3 is 16 residues long. In germline, CDR1 is SGHTS, CDR2 YDEGEE.

This clone was recorded a few times. The chain is built from TRBV19 and TRBJ1-5, with unresolved D. V gave up 3 bases and J gave up 7 bases, with 16 bases separating them. The CDR3 has 15 residues. Per germline, CDR1 LNHDA and CDR2 SQIVND (reference sequence). The CDR3 DNA follows: TGTGCCAGTAGTATCTTCATGGGCCCAACCCAGCCCCAGCATTTT. This gives the protein CASSIFMGPTQPQHF.